This T cell receptor (beta chain) was obtained from a study of blood T cells in healthy people across ages. This clonotype has a handful of counts. Its matching antigen is unknown. Whole-study findings and limits: The fall in TCR beta diversity per million T cells was roughly linear with age. Relative to aged donors, long-lived donors carried more naive CD4+ cells and displayed higher diversity. TCR beta diversity was tightly associated with the proportion of naive T cells.

Samples each yielded at least 5 micrograms of total RNA. Germline trimming cut 6 bases from V and 5 bases from J; bases unmatched to any gene: 6. Germline V gene data show CDR1 as SQVTM and CDR2 as ANQGSEA. There are 15 residues in the CDR3. The authors ran a second PCR of roughly 6 to 12 cycles using a sample-barcoded 5' primer and a J-beta primer mix. TCRdb used MiXCR to reprocess the 5' RACE reads, holding one entry per CDR3 protein. The table records 2 million or so distinct CDR3 sequences, just under 50% of them present only once. This chain uses TRBV29-1 with TRBJ2-3, with TRBD2 identical over 15 bases. This clonotype was obtained from a woman aged 40 to 55 in good health. Material: blood. CDR3 nucleotides: TGCAGCGTGCGGACTAGCGGGGGGGCCGGAGATACGCAGTATTTT. Protein sequence: CSVRTSGGAGDTQYF.